This T cell receptor beta chain appears in the sequencing data of a study of cytomegalovirus exposure and HLA in healthy donors. Assay used: immunoSEQ multiplex PCR; TCRdb lists only in-frame clones, some missing. The profile shows tens of thousands of clones, over 85% of them singletons. Sequenced material: PBMCs. This TCR was recovered from a man aged 18 to 35 in good health and CMV-seronegative.

For the CDR3, the DNA is TGTGCCAGCAGTCCCGCGACAGGGGGCAACACTGAAGCTTTCTTT. Protein: CASSPATGGNTEAFF. The genes are TRBV28 and TRBJ1-1, with 10 bases that match TRBD1. Germline V gives CDR1 MDHEN, CDR2 SYDVKM. The J segment lost 2 bases and the V segment lost 5 bases, leaving 5 bases of the junction unmatched. The CDR3 has 15 residues.